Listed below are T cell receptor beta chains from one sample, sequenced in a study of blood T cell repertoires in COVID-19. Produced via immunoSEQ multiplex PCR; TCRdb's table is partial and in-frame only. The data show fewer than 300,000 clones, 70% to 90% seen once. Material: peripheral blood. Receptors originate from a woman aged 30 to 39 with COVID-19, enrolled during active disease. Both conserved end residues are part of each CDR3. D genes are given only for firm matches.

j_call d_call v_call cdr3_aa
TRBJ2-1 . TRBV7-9 CASSLGPSGNEQFF
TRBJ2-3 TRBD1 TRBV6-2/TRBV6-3 CASSYGQGANTQYF
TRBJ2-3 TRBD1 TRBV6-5 CASSYLGQGQDTQYF
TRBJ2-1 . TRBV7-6 CASSDAWKEDPRDEQFF
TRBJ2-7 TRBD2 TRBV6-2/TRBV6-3 CASSSPGLAEPYEQYF
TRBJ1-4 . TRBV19 CASRTMGPQFEKLFF
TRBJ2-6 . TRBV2 CASSFGAGGAGANVLTF
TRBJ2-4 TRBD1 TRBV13 CASSTSRTGSNIQYF
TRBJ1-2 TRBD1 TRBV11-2 CASRERQGANYGYTF
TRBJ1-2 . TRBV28 CASSPIDRTGSGYTF
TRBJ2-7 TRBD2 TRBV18 CASSSLTSGGAYEQYF
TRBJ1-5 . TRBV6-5 CASSPASPNQPQHF
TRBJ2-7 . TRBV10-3 CAISESSPGMTYEQYF
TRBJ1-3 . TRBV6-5 CASRPGDLENTIYF
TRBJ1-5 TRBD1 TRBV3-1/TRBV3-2 CASSQKGGQHQPQHF
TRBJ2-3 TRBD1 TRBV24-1 CATSDPRQGTGTDTQYF
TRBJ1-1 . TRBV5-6 CASSYGGRDTEAFF
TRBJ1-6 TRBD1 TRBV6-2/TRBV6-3 CASSYPGQGLPRRRGSPLHF
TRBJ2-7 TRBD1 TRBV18 CASSPGQVYEQYF
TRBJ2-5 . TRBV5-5 CASSLWGGHQETQYF